The rows below give T cell receptor beta chains drawn from one sample of a study of T-cell memory formation after mild COVID-19. Each CDR3 protein gets one entry after TCRdb re-called the 5' RACE reads with MiXCR. The table shows a few hundred thousand distinct CDR3 sequences, with roughly a fifth occurring only once. Sequencing was done on a sample of PBMCs or a T cell subset sorted from them (not recorded which). Source of these receptors: a man aged 18 to 29 who had mild COVID-19 (a few samples of this study predate the infection). Cell type and time point are not known. Both conserved end residues are part of each CDR3. A D gene is named only where the DNA matches it firmly. Clone size appears in some rows only: once, few, many, or a class for an expanded clone.

>TRBV6-2/TRBV6-3|-|TRBJ2-5|-
CASSHQLVTQYF
TGTGCCAGCAGCCACCAGCTAGTTACCCAGTACTTC
>TRBV2|-|TRBJ1-6|-
CASSDGNSPLHF
TGTGCCAGCAGTGACGGGAATTCACCCCTCCACTTT
>TRBV5-5|-|TRBJ2-3|few
CASSPVLGIDTQYF
TGTGCCAGCAGCCCGGTTTTGGGGATAGATACGCAGTATTTT
>TRBV4-1|-|TRBJ1-2|few
CASSQEKGANYGYTF
TGCGCCAGCAGCCAAGAGAAGGGGGCTAACTATGGCTACACCTTC
>TRBV7-2|TRBD2|TRBJ2-3|few
CASSLQAGRGTDTQYF
TGTGCCAGCAGCTTACAGGCGGGGAGGGGCACAGATACGCAGTATTTT
>TRBV4-3|-|TRBJ2-5|many
CASSQDKETQYF
TGCGCCAGCAGCCAAGACAAAGAGACCCAGTACTTC
>TRBV6-5|-|TRBJ1-1|few
CASSYGRDTEAFF
TGTGCCAGCAGTTACGGGAGGGACACTGAAGCTTTCTTT
>TRBV5-1|-|TRBJ2-5|few
CASSLLAIQETQYF
TGCGCCAGCAGCTTGTTGGCTATCCAAGAGACCCAGTACTTC
>TRBV9|-|TRBJ1-2|-
CASSVGSQPTTYGYTF
TGTGCCAGCAGCGTAGGCAGCCAACCCACAACCTATGGCTACACCTTC
>TRBV3-1|TRBD2|TRBJ2-7|few
CASSQQLAGAYEQYF
TGTGCCAGCAGCCAGCAACTAGCGGGGGCTTACGAGCAGTACTTC
>TRBV3-1|-|TRBJ2-7|many
CASSQDPPGGDYEQYF
TGTGCCAGCAGCCAAGATCCCCCCGGTGGGGACTACGAGCAGTACTTC
>TRBV12-3/TRBV12-4|-|TRBJ1-1|once
CASSQTGIEAFF
TGTGCCAGCAGTCAGACAGGAATTGAAGCTTTCTTT
>TRBV5-1|TRBD1|TRBJ1-6|few
CASSSTTGVKGSPLHF
TGCGCCAGCAGCTCAACGACAGGGGTAAAGGGATCACCCCTCCACTTT
>TRBV20-1|TRBD1|TRBJ2-7|-
CSARRTGVEQYF
TGCAGTGCTAGAAGGACAGGGGTAGAGCAGTACTTC
>TRBV18|TRBD1|TRBJ1-5|few
CASSPSGQDNQPQHF
TGTGCCAGCTCACCATCCGGACAGGACAATCAGCCCCAGCATTTT
>TRBV5-1|-|TRBJ2-6|-
CASRTGVSGANVLTF
TGCGCCAGCAGAACGGGTGTCTCTGGGGCCAACGTCCTGACTTTC
>TRBV12-3/TRBV12-4|-|TRBJ2-4|few
CASSLTRAKNIQYF
TGTGCCAGCAGTCTTACTAGAGCCAAAAACATTCAGTACTTC
>TRBV27|-|TRBJ2-7|-
CASGAGPIYEQYF
TGTGCCAGCGGGGCAGGCCCAATCTACGAGCAGTACTTC
>TRBV2|-|TRBJ2-3|few
CASRPRADTQYF
TGTGCCAGCAGGCCCAGGGCGGATACGCAGTATTTT
>TRBV7-2|TRBD2|TRBJ2-7|-
CASSPGLANYEQYF
TGTGCCAGCAGCCCCGGACTAGCCAACTACGAGCAGTACTTC